This T cell receptor beta chain was captured by sequencing in a study of beta chain features in type 1 diabetes. Broader study findings: No resolution was reached here on whether HLA type influences TCRB rearrangement. Insertion counts at VDJ junctions were lower in type 1 diabetes patients, who also showed more deletions there.

This clone was seen a few times. Its antigen is unknown. Since all of the isolated RNA was reverse transcribed, expressed TCRB transcripts were what got sequenced. Repertoires were generated with immunoSEQ multiplex PCR, while TCRdb's copy carries only in-frame clones and drops some. The data hold approximately 470,000 clones, with approximately 30% observed a single time. Germline assignment: CDR1 LNHDA and CDR2 SQIVND (reference sequence). CDR3 size: 16 residues. The junction had 6 bases not matched to a gene; V was cut back by 2 bases and J by 1 base. The source material was naive CD4+ T cells from blood. The rearrangement joins TRBV19 to TRBJ2-5; 8 bases line up with TRBD2. This sequence originates from a young man in good health. CDR3: CASSISPGGVQETQYF. The CDR3 DNA is TGTGCCAGTAGTATAAGCCCGGGGGGGGTCCAAGAGACCCAGTACTTC.